This T cell receptor beta chain was found in a study of identical twins' blood T cells. Study-wide points: Top TCRbeta clonotypes were shared more with twin than unrelated donors.

CDR3 size: 13 residues. Turning to this clonotype: Its antigen is unidentified.

Study processing details: Clonotypes per individual ranged from about 85,000 to nearly 500,000. TCRdb called the 5' RACE reads again in MiXCR, with one record for every CDR3 protein. None of the V and J calls come from the authors' own analysis; TCRdb made them. The sample has hundreds of thousands of distinct CDR3 sequences; roughly 30% are singletons. Donors were six healthy women in three monozygous twin pairs. The sequenced sample consisted of PBMCs. This chain connects TRBV21-1 to TRBJ1-1; TRBD1, as called in the table, went unchecked against the DNA. TRBV21-1 is reported as a pseudogene. This receptor was taken from a woman aged 18-49 years in good health. As DNA, the CDR3 is TGTGCCAGCAGCGAACAACAGGGGACTGGAGCTTTCTTT. Encoded protein: CASSEQQGTGAFF.